The 27 T cell receptor beta chains reported below all come from one sample, sequenced in a study of T cell responses to AZD1222 COVID-19 vaccine. The method was immunoSEQ multiplex PCR; TCRdb's version includes in-frame clones alone and lacks a portion of them. The sample comprises fewer than 130,000 clones, more than 85% of which are singletons, and around 1.2% rests with the top ten. The material was peripheral blood, obtained on day 0 of AZD1222 vaccination. The receptors shown here come from an adult in good health.

The CDR3 region is CASRPGRYNEQFF. The CDR3 DNA reads TGTGCCAGCAGACCAGGACGGTACAATGAGCAGTTCTTC. The chain has TRBV12-3 or TRBV12-4 and TRBJ2-1; no firm D call. The CDR3 length is 13 residues. Trimming left V 6 bases short and J 4 bases short, with 10 bases between.

The chain employs TRBV5-6 and TRBJ2-1; TRBD1 agrees at 10 bases. CDR1 and CDR2 from the germline V gene are SGHDT and YYEEEE. V lost 4 bases and J lost 13; bases outside the gene matches: 5. CDR3 length equals 12 residues. In DNA, the CDR3 is TGTGCCAGCAGCGTGACAGGGGGCGCTCAGTTCTTC. Amino acid sequence: CASSVTGGAQFF.

This rearrangement joins TRBV5-6 to TRBJ2-7, with D possibly matching TRBD1 (6 bases). V shed 2 bases and J shed 6 bases, with 15 bases lying between them. CDR3 length: 14 amino acids. In germline, CDR1 is SGHDT, CDR2 YYEEEE. CDR3 in DNA: TGTGCCAGCAGCTTAGAAACAGGGTATCTCGAGCAGTACTTC. Encoded protein: CASSLETGYLEQYF. Together with reference TRBV5-6 and TRBJ2-7, the CDR3 gives the full variable domain: DAGVTQSPTHLIKTRGQQVTLRCSPKSGHDTVSWYQQALGQGPQFIFQYYEEEERQRGNFPDRFSGHQFPNYSSELNVNALLLGDSALYLCASSLETGYLEQYFGPGTRLTVT.

The gene calls are TRBV2 and TRBJ2-3; 8 positions match TRBD2. The germline V gene encodes CDR1 SNHLY and CDR2 FYNNEI. Trimming removed 7 bases from V and 1 base from J; junction bases left unmatched: 4. This CDR3 contains 14 residues. The CDR3 spells CASMRGARTDTQYF. For the CDR3, the DNA is TGTGCCAGCATGCGGGGGGCCCGCACAGATACGCAGTATTTT.

The chain combines TRBV18 with TRBJ1-1; D is unresolved. CDR1 is KGHSH, CDR2 LQKENI, per germline. V was pared by 5 bases and J by 1 base, with 11 bases between. This CDR3 has 14 residues. In DNA form, the CDR3 reads TGTGCCAGCTCAGGAGTTGTGGGGAACACTGAAGCTTTCTTT. Translated, it gives CASSGVVGNTEAFF.

The chain has TRBV9 and TRBJ2-7; D remains unclear. Trimming left V 4 bases short and J 7 bases short, with 21 bases between. The CDR3 has 15 residues. Germline V lookup: CDR1 SGDLS, CDR2 YYNGEE. CDR3: CASSSTGTLQGEQYF. The CDR3, as DNA: TGTGCCAGCAGCTCCACCGGCACGCTCCAAGGGGAGCAGTACTTC.

J is TRBJ2-3 and V is TRBV15, with 7 bases aligning to TRBD2. The CDR3 is made up of 15 amino acids. CDR1 LNHNV and CDR2 YYDKDF come from the germline V gene (reference sequence). V shed 3 bases and J 2 bases; nucleotides not matched to a gene: 5. In DNA, the CDR3 is TGTGCCACCAGCAGTGTGGGGGGGTCCACAGATACGCAGTATTTT. It specifies CATSSVGGSTDTQYF. Full variable domain (rest looked up from reference TRBV15 and TRBJ2-3): DAMVIQNPRYQVTQFGKPVTLSCSQTLNHNVMYWYQQKSSQAPKLLFHYYDKDFNNEADTPDNFQSRRPNTSFCFLDIRSPGLGDTAMYLCATSSVGGSTDTQYFGPGTRLTVL.

This sequence joins TRBV30 and TRBJ2-7, with D possibly TRBD2 on 6 matching bases. Germline lookup yields CDR1 GTSNPN and CDR2 SVGIG (reference sequence). The CDR3 is 13 amino acids. V was trimmed by 2 bases and J by 3 bases, leaving 11 bases between them. The CDR3 nucleotides read TGTGCCTGGAGTACGGGGGTTATCTACGAGCAGTACTTC. Its protein product is CAWSTGVIYEQYF.

Concerning this clone: Germline and junction disagree at one end, which may indicate a read error. CDR3 protein: CASSLAWDRGYEQYF. Written as DNA, the CDR3 is TGTGCCAGCAGCCTAGCCTGGGACAGGGGCTACGAGCAGTACTTC. The chain recombines TRBV7-9 with TRBJ2-7, with TRBD1 matching over 10 bases. This CDR3 has 15 amino acids. The germline V gene has CDR1 SEHNR and CDR2 FQNEAQ (reference sequence).

This chain links TRBV5-4 with TRBJ1-1; 8 bases are shared with TRBD1. Per the germline V gene, CDR1 is SGHNT and CDR2 is YYREEE (reference sequence). The CDR3 spans 16 residues. The V gene end was trimmed by 0 bases and the J gene end by 4 bases; junction bases not matched to a gene: 8. The CDR3, as DNA: TGTGCCAGCAGCTTGGAGACAGGGGTTGTGGTCACTGAAGCTTTCTTT. This sequence encodes CASSLETGVVVTEAFF.

This sequence joins TRBV20-1 and TRBJ1-5, with TRBD1 as a possible D gene (6 bases). The CDR3 runs to 10 residues. Trimming left V 5 bases short and J 11 bases short, with 10 bases between. Germline V gives CDR1 DFQATT, CDR2 SNEGSKA (reference sequence). CDR3 in DNA: TGCAGTGCTCTACAGGGAGCCCAGCATTTT. Encoded protein: CSALQGAQHF.

The rearrangement uses TRBV18 and TRBJ2-7; 8 nucleotides agree with TRBD1. The J segment lost 3 bases and the V segment lost 2 bases, leaving 9 bases of the junction unmatched. CDR3 length equals 16 residues. Germline V gene lookup returns CDR1 KGHSH and CDR2 LQKENI. Here the CDR3 reads CASSPSGGQAVYEQYF. Written as DNA, the CDR3 is TGTGCCAGCTCACCATCAGGGGGACAGGCTGTCTACGAGCAGTACTTC.

This chain links TRBV7-2 with TRBJ1-1, with D unclear. The CDR3 contains 14 residues. In germline, CDR1 is SGHTA, CDR2 FQGNSA. V lost 1 base and J 3 bases, leaving 9 bases between the germline ends. This CDR3 is CASSLVPPYTEAFF. The CDR3 DNA follows: TGTGCCAGCAGCTTAGTGCCCCCCTACACTGAAGCTTTCTTT.

For the CDR3, the DNA is TGCGCCAGCAGCCAAGCCGACGGTCGCAACACTGAAGCTTTCTTT. Protein: CASSQADGRNTEAFF. V and J are TRBV4-1 and TRBJ1-1; D ambiguous. V was cut by 1 base and J by 2 bases, with 11 bases left in between. Germline V lookup: CDR1 MGHRA, CDR2 YSYEKL. CDR3 length equals 15 residues.

The CDR3 region has the DNA TGTGCCATCAGTGAAAATACGAGGGTTCATGAGCAGTTCTTC. Its protein product is CAISENTRVHEQFF. V and J are TRBV10-3 and TRBJ2-1; D is perhaps TRBD2 (5 bases). The germline V and J ends were trimmed by 3 bases and 8 bases, with 14 bases remaining between them. This CDR3 has 14 amino acids. Per germline, CDR1 ENHRY and CDR2 SYGVKD.

The V gene is TRBV7-2, the J gene TRBJ2-7; D is uncertain. V was cut by 6 bases and J by 0 bases, with 3 bases left in between. The CDR3 is 11 residues long. CDR1 SGHTA and CDR2 FQGNSA come from the germline V gene. The CDR3 loop reads CASSGSYEQYF. The CDR3 DNA sequence: TGTGCCAGCAGTGGCTCCTACGAGCAGTACTTC.

The chain is built from TRBV19 and TRBJ2-7, with 8 bases aligning to TRBD2. CDR3 length equals 16 residues. With V trimmed by 7 bases and J by 1 base, 12 bases remained unmatched. CDR1 LNHDA and CDR2 SQIVND come from the germline V gene (reference sequence). The CDR3 region is CASTPGGGTPSYEQYF. CDR3 bases: TGTGCCAGTACCCCCGGGGGGGGCACCCCGTCCTACGAGCAGTACTTC.

The CDR3 DNA reads TGTGCCACCAGTGATACGGACTCTACTAGGTCGAACGGGGAGCTGTTTTTT. This translates into CATSDTDSTRSNGELFF. The chain uses TRBV24-1 and TRBJ2-2; a weak D match, TRBD2 (5 bases). Germline CDR1 reads KGHDR; CDR2 reads SFDVKD. Trimming removed 3 bases at V and 7 bases at J, with 20 bases between. The CDR3 is 17 amino acids.

The chain is built from TRBV19 and TRBJ1-2; D not certain. The V gene lost 5 bases and the J gene lost 1 base, with 11 bases spanning the gap. CDR3 length: 14 residues. Germline V gene data show CDR1 as LNHDA and CDR2 as SQIVND (reference sequence). The CDR3 DNA reads as TGTGCCAGTAGTCCAGACACATATAACTATGGCTACACCTTC. Translation: CASSPDTYNYGYTF.

The chain is built from TRBV3-1 (or the pseudogene TRBV3-2) and TRBJ1-6, with no clear D. V was cut by 4 bases and J by 7 bases, with 20 bases left in between. The CDR3 contains 17 residues. The germline gives CDR1 LGHDT, CDR2 YNNKEL (reference sequence). The CDR3 nucleotides read TGTGCCAGCAGCCGTACAGCATCGGGTTCAGGAAATTCACCCCTCCACTTT. Its translation is CASSRTASGSGNSPLHF.

This chain links TRBV7-9 with TRBJ2-1; 7 bases are a match to TRBD1. CDR3 length equals 14 residues. The germline CDR1 and CDR2 sequences are SEHNR and FQNEAQ (reference sequence). V was pared by 5 bases and J by 9 bases, with 10 bases of the junction left unmatched. CDR3: CASSLSKTGSEQFF. The CDR3 nucleotides are TGTGCCAGCAGCCTATCGAAGACAGGGAGTGAGCAGTTCTTC.

As DNA, the CDR3 is TGTGCCAGCAGCTTCGGGACAGGGGATTTGAATTCACCCCTCCACTTT. Translation: CASSFGTGDLNSPLHF. This chain links TRBV5-6 with TRBJ1-6; TRBD1 agrees at 10 bases. The length of the CDR3 is 16 residues. V trimming: 2 bases; J trimming: 7 bases; junction bases outside the gene matches: 6. Germline V gene data show CDR1 as SGHDT and CDR2 as YYEEEE.

This chain uses TRBV7-6 with TRBJ2-7; 10 bases line up with TRBD2. J gave up 1 base and V 5 bases, and 5 bases lay outside the gene matches. The CDR3 runs to 15 residues. Germline V gene sequence: CDR1 SGHVS, CDR2 FNYEAQ. The CDR3 DNA follows: TGTGCCAGCAGCCCCGCACTAGCGGGGTCCTACGAGCAGTACTTC. It translates to CASSPALAGSYEQYF.

The V and J genes are TRBV28 and TRBJ1-6, with 11 bases fitting TRBD1. V lost 5 bases and J lost 11; bases outside the gene matches: 11. The CDR3 runs to 16 residues. Germline CDR1 and CDR2: MDHEN and SYDVKM. The CDR3 coding sequence is TGTGCCAGCAGTCCTTACTCGGGACAGGGGGTTACACCCCTCCACTTT. Protein: CASSPYSGQGVTPLHF.

This clone occurred once. The gene calls are TRBV9 and TRBJ1-1; D gene unclear. The CDR3 totals 14 residues. In germline, CDR1 is SGDLS, CDR2 YYNGEE. Trimming cost V 2 bases and J 0 bases, with 8 bases left between them. The CDR3 region has the DNA TGTGCCAGCAGCGTCGGGATAGTGAACACTGAAGCTTTCTTT. Its translation is CASSVGIVNTEAFF. Using reference TRBV9 and TRBJ1-1 for the parts outside the CDR3, the full variable domain is DSGVTQTPKHLITATGQRVTLRCSPRSGDLSVYWYQQSLDQGLQFLIQYYNGEERAKGNILERFSAQQFPDLHSELNLSSLELGDSALYFCASSVGIVNTEAFFGQGTRLTVV.

The gene calls are TRBV28 and TRBJ1-6; tentatively, D is TRBD1 (5 bases). CDR1 and CDR2 (germline): MDHEN, SYDVKM. The CDR3 loop spans 15 amino acids. The ends were cut back, 3 bases at V and 8 bases at J, with 14 bases in the middle. The CDR3, as DNA: TGTGCCAGCAGTTTTAGGGGCAGGGTGGATTCACCCCTCCACTTT. Translated: CASSFRGRVDSPLHF.

The chain couples TRBV5-4 to TRBJ1-1, with TRBD1 matching 7 bases. V was pared by 0 bases and J by 8 bases, with 4 bases of the junction left unmatched. Germline V gene lookup returns CDR1 SGHNT and CDR2 YYREEE (reference sequence). CDR3 length: 13 amino acids. CDR3 DNA: TGTGCCAGCAGCTTGGAAGGGGGCAGGGAAGCTTTCTTT. Protein sequence: CASSLEGGREAFF.